Below are 9 T cell receptor beta chains sequenced from a single sample in a study of blood T cell repertoires in COVID-19. Only in-frame clones appear in the TCRdb table, and some are missing; sequencing was by immunoSEQ multiplex PCR. The repertoire consists of about 210,000 clones, with less than 85% occurring once and the leading ten covering 7% to 8.5%. Sequencing input: peripheral blood. These receptors were collected from a woman in her 70s with acute or convalescent COVID-19.

The table lists this clone with a few counts. The chain employs TRBV19 and TRBJ2-5; TRBD2 matches at 8 bases. V lost 3 bases and J lost 7; bases outside the gene matches: 10. The CDR3 consists of 15 residues. CDR1 and CDR2 from the germline V gene are LNHDA and SQIVND (reference sequence). CDR3 nucleotide sequence: TGTGCCAGTAGTATTGGGGAAGCCCGGGGGGGGACCCAGTACTTC. Its protein is CASSIGEARGGTQYF.

The rearrangement uses TRBV3-1 (or the pseudogene TRBV3-2) and TRBJ2-7, with D perhaps matching TRBD1 (6 bases). The CDR3 contains 16 residues. Trimming took 3 bases from V and 0 from J, leaving 15 bases between them. The germline gives CDR1 LGHDT, CDR2 YNNKEL (reference sequence). Here the CDR3 reads CASSHSNGQNSYEQYF. CDR3 sequence (DNA): TGTGCCAGCAGCCACTCAAACGGACAGAACTCCTACGAGCAGTACTTC.

This clone was found a few times. This chain joins TRBV5-1 and TRBJ1-6; D call uncertain. The CDR3 loop spans 14 amino acids. V was cut by 4 bases and J by 4 bases, with 9 bases left in between. CDR1 SGHRS and CDR2 YFSETQ come from the germline V gene. CDR3: CASSAGVYNSPLHF. The CDR3 coding sequence is TGCGCCAGCAGCGCGGGAGTGTATAATTCACCCCTCCACTTT.

This chain uses TRBV24-1 with TRBJ1-4; D is possibly TRBD1 (5 bases). Germline loops: CDR1 KGHDR, CDR2 SFDVKD. Trimming took 4 bases from V and 3 from J, leaving 14 bases between them. The CDR3 totals 16 residues. The CDR3 DNA sequence: TGTGCCACCAGTGAGGCCCCGGCAGGGCCTAATGAAAAACTGTTTTTT. Protein product: CATSEAPAGPNEKLFF.

J is TRBJ2-7 and V is TRBV14; possible D gene TRBD1, 6 bases. Trimming took 6 bases from V and 1 from J, leaving 10 bases between them. CDR1 and CDR2 from the germline V gene are SGHDN and FVKESK. The CDR3 is 13 amino acids. CDR3 DNA sequence: TGTGCCAGCAGGGGTACAGGGTCCTACGAGCAGTACTTC. Encoded protein: CASRGTGSYEQYF.

The V call is TRBV5-1, the J call TRBJ2-1, with 9 positions matching TRBD2. The length of the CDR3 is 15 residues. The J segment lost 6 bases and the V segment lost 4 bases, leaving 8 bases of the junction unmatched. Per germline, CDR1 SGHRS and CDR2 YFSETQ. The CDR3 DNA reads as TGCGCCAGCAGCCCACTGCGGGGGGGAATCAATGAGCAGTTCTTC. This gives the protein CASSPLRGGINEQFF.

The rearrangement links TRBV4-3 to TRBJ2-3; 9 nucleotides line up with TRBD1. Germline values: CDR1 LGHNA, CDR2 YSLEER. With 4 bases clipped from V and 0 bases from J, the junction kept 8 bases outside the gene matches. The length of the CDR3 is 17 residues. The chain's CDR3 is CASSRSVQGASTDTQYF. The CDR3 nucleotides read TGCGCCAGCAGCCGGTCGGTACAGGGGGCTAGCACAGATACGCAGTATTTT.

The chain employs TRBV5-1 and TRBJ2-6; 8 bases match TRBD1. V gave up 4 bases and J gave up 0 bases; unmatched junction bases: 3. In germline, CDR1 is SGHRS, CDR2 YFSETQ. The CDR3 length is 16 residues. The CDR3 spells CASSVQGDSGANVLTF. Here the CDR3 DNA reads TGCGCCAGCAGCGTACAGGGGGACTCTGGGGCCAACGTCCTGACTTTC.

CDR3 protein: CASSVGGLAGPNTQYF. The CDR3 DNA reads as TGTGCCAGCAGCGTAGGGGGACTAGCGGGGCCCAATACGCAGTATTTT. The rearrangement links TRBV9 to TRBJ2-3, with 13 bases identical to TRBD2. The CDR3 contains 16 residues. The germline V gene has CDR1 SGDLS and CDR2 YYNGEE. Trimming took 0 bases from V and 7 from J; bases not matched to a gene: 5. Full variable domain (rest looked up from reference TRBV9 and TRBJ2-3): DSGVTQTPKHLITATGQRVTLRCSPRSGDLSVYWYQQSLDQGLQFLIQYYNGEERAKGNILERFSAQQFPDLHSELNLSSLELGDSALYFCASSVGGLAGPNTQYFGPGTRLTVL.